Below, 29 T cell receptor beta chains from the same sample are listed, as sequenced in a study of shared clonotypes between healthy human individuals. The naive CD8 subset, CD45RO-negative cells positively selected for CCR7, excluded terminally differentiated effector memory CD45RA+ cells. The data were produced by immunoSEQ multiplex PCR, yet TCRdb's version contains in-frame clones alone and is incomplete. Here the sample spans over 2 million clones, roughly 94% being singletons. Sequences were obtained from naive CD8+ T cells sorted from blood. The source of these receptors is a man younger than 35 in good health.

The V and J genes are TRBV11-3 and TRBJ2-3, with D tentatively TRBD2 (6 bases). Germline CDR1 is SGHNT and CDR2 is YENEEA. The CDR3 totals 14 residues. V was trimmed by 5 bases and J by 0 bases, leaving 9 bases between them. CDR3 residues: CASSQSGSTDTQYF. CDR3 nucleotides: TGTGCCAGCAGCCAGAGCGGGAGCACAGATACGCAGTATTTT.

V is TRBV5-6 and J is TRBJ2-1; possibly TRBD1 for D (5 bases). Between the trimmed V and J ends, which lost 1 base and 0 bases, there was a span of 14 bases. The CDR3 runs 17 residues. CDR1 SGHDT and CDR2 YYEEEE come from the germline V gene. This chain's CDR3 is CASSLNPGLSSYNEQFF. The CDR3 region has the DNA TGTGCCAGCAGCTTGAACCCAGGGCTCAGCTCCTACAATGAGCAGTTCTTC.

This clone has a single count. DNA of the CDR3: TGTGCCAGCCAGAAGAGCGGGAGCTATGAGCAGTTCTTC. This encodes CASQKSGSYEQFF. The V gene is TRBV6-5, the J gene TRBJ2-1, with TRBD2 identical over 8 bases. Trimming at V came to 8 bases and at J to 8 bases, leaving 8 bases not matched to a gene. Germline V gene sequence: CDR1 MNHEY, CDR2 SVGAGI. The CDR3 loop spans 13 amino acids.

This chain joins TRBV4-3 and TRBJ2-1; D unclear. This CDR3 region has 12 residues. Between the trimmed V and J ends, which lost 4 bases and 9 bases, there was a span of 10 bases. Germline V gives CDR1 LGHNA, CDR2 YSLEER. CDR3 DNA sequence: TGCGCCAGCAGCCCAGTTGGCGGTGAGCAGTTCTTC. This gives the protein CASSPVGGEQFF.

This chain joins TRBV9 and TRBJ1-2; D is undetermined. CDR1 SGDLS and CDR2 YYNGEE come from the germline V gene. The CDR3 runs 13 residues. Trimming left V 2 bases short and J 5 bases short, with 10 bases between. The CDR3 DNA reads TGTGCCAGCAGCGTGGGTTGGTGGTATGGCTACACCTTC. Translation gives CASSVGWWYGYTF. The full variable domain, with the rest looked up from reference TRBV9 and TRBJ1-2, is DSGVTQTPKHLITATGQRVTLRCSPRSGDLSVYWYQQSLDQGLQFLIQYYNGEERAKGNILERFSAQQFPDLHSELNLSSLELGDSALYFCASSVGWWYGYTFGSGTRLTVV.

The chain couples TRBV15 to TRBJ2-5, with D tentatively TRBD2 (6 bases). V gave up 1 base and J gave up 5 bases, with 11 bases separating them. The CDR3 has 14 amino acids. Germline loops: CDR1 LNHNV, CDR2 YYDKDF (reference sequence). The CDR3 DNA sequence: TGTGCCACCAGCAGAGTCGGGAGTGGGGAGACCCAGTACTTC. It translates to CATSRVGSGETQYF.

A word on this clone: Other nucleotide sequences in the sample specify the same CDR3. V gene TRBV7-2 combines with J gene TRBJ2-7; 8 bases agree with TRBD1. Per the germline V gene, CDR1 is SGHTA and CDR2 is FQGNSA. The CDR3 runs 15 residues. The V segment lost 0 bases and the J segment 2 bases; nucleotides outside the gene matches: 3. CDR3 in amino acids: CASSLAPGGPYEQYF. The DNA for the CDR3 is TGTGCCAGCAGCTTAGCCCCAGGGGGCCCCTACGAGCAGTACTTC.

V is TRBV2 and J is TRBJ1-2; 10 bases line up with TRBD1. The CDR3 spans 13 residues. The junction had 10 bases not matched to a gene; V was cut back by 10 bases and J by 8 bases. CDR1 and CDR2 from the germline V gene are SNHLY and FYNNEI. The CDR3 sequence: CATATGTGEGYTF. CDR3 in DNA: TGTGCCACCGCGACCGGGACAGGGGAGGGCTACACCTTC.

Points on this clone: The sample holds other DNA sequences that translate to the same CDR3. The chain has TRBV7-6 and TRBJ2-7, with a tentative D call TRBD2 (7 bases). Germline CDR1 is SGHVS and CDR2 is FNYEAQ. Between the trimmed V and J ends, which lost 0 bases and 7 bases, there was a span of 10 bases. The CDR3 loop spans 13 amino acids. This chain's CDR3 is CASSLAGGTEQYF. DNA for the CDR3: TGTGCCAGCAGCTTAGCCGGGGGGACAGAGCAGTACTTC.

This chain connects TRBV4-3 to TRBJ2-1; TRBD2 aligns across 7 bases. V dropped 0 bases and J dropped 4; count of bases not matched to a gene: 6. The CDR3 covers 16 residues. Germline lookup yields CDR1 LGHNA and CDR2 YSLEER. CDR3 region: CASSQDGGEEYNEQFF. CDR3 DNA sequence: TGCGCCAGCAGCCAAGATGGGGGGGAGGAATACAATGAGCAGTTCTTC.

This clone has more than one count but fewer than ten. One end of the junction is discordant with germline, which a read error may explain. This chain connects TRBV7-7 to TRBJ1-6; 9 bases agree with TRBD1. Per the germline V gene, CDR1 is SSHAT and CDR2 is FNYEAQ (reference sequence). This CDR3 region has 15 residues. Here the CDR3 reads CASSLGDRANSPLHF. Written as DNA, the CDR3 is TGTGCTAGCAGCTTAGGGGACAGGGCTAATTCACCCCTCCACTTT.

About this clone itself: This same CDR3 is encoded by further DNA sequences in the sample. J is TRBJ2-1 and V is TRBV4-1; D gene ambiguous. This CDR3 comprises 15 residues. CDR1 and CDR2 (germline): MGHRA, YSYEKL. Between the trimmed V and J ends, which lost 0 bases and 7 bases, there was a span of 13 bases. The CDR3 DNA sequence: TGCGCCAGCAGCCAAGAAGGTCCAGGAGTAAATGAGCAGTTCTTC. Translated: CASSQEGPGVNEQFF.

The chain is built from TRBV29-1 and TRBJ1-1; D possibly corresponds to TRBD1 (6 bases). Per the germline V gene, CDR1 is SQVTM and CDR2 is ANQGSEA. V was clipped by 6 bases and J by 2 bases, with 16 bases between them. This CDR3 spans 14 amino acids. CDR3: CSVAGDRINTEAFF. The CDR3 coding sequence is TGCAGCGTAGCCGGTGACAGGATCAACACTGAAGCTTTCTTT. Full variable domain (outside the CDR3, taken from reference TRBV29-1 and TRBJ1-1): SAVISQKPSRDICQRGTSLTIQCQVDSQVTMMFWYRQQPGQSLTLIATANQGSEATYESGFVIDKFPISRPNLTFSTLTVSNMSPEDSSIYLCSVAGDRINTEAFFGQGTRLTVV.

V is TRBV9 and J is TRBJ1-4; D is ambiguous. Between the trimmed V and J ends, which lost 4 bases and 3 bases, there was a span of 13 bases. The V gene's germline CDR1 is SGDLS and CDR2 YYNGEE. The CDR3 totals 15 residues. The CDR3 DNA reads TGTGCCAGCAGCCCCACCTGGACCTCTAATGAAAAACTGTTTTTT. Protein sequence: CASSPTWTSNEKLFF.

The chain recombines TRBV4-1 with TRBJ2-7; no definite D call. Deletions cut 1 base from V and 0 bases from J, with 10 bases between. This CDR3 spans 15 amino acids. Germline values: CDR1 MGHRA, CDR2 YSYEKL. CDR3 nucleotides: TGCGCCAGCAGCCAAGCCCCCTATGGCTCCTACGAGCAGTACTTC. This sequence encodes CASSQAPYGSYEQYF.

V and J are TRBV29-1 and TRBJ2-2; D is uncertain. The CDR3 has 20 residues. The germline V gene has CDR1 SQVTM and CDR2 ANQGSEA. The CDR3 reads CPLPAFSCITGSSNTGELFF. In DNA form, the CDR3 reads TGCCCACTCCCAGCGTTCTCCTGTATAACGGGCAGTTCGAACACCGGGGAGCTGTTTTTT.

The chain combines TRBV7-2 with TRBJ2-7; D not resolved. Trimming shortened V by 0 bases and J by 6 bases, and 12 bases separated the two germline ends. This CDR3 has 14 amino acids. Germline V gives CDR1 SGHTA, CDR2 FQGNSA. Written as DNA, the CDR3 is TGTGCCAGCAGCTTAGCGAATTACCGGACCGAGCAGTACTTC. It encodes CASSLANYRTEQYF.

The V call is TRBV6-5, the J call TRBJ2-5; no clear D. This CDR3 has 13 residues. Germline CDR1 and CDR2: MNHEY and SVGAGI. The V end was cut by 9 bases, the J end by 2 bases, with 13 bases between. Written as DNA, the CDR3 is TGTGCCAGTTCGTGGGCTCCTCAAGAGACCCAGTACTTC. It is translated as CASSWAPQETQYF.

This chain links TRBV27 with TRBJ2-5; TRBD2 might be the D (5 bases). Germline V gene lookup returns CDR1 MNHEY and CDR2 SMNVEV (reference sequence). V shed 2 bases and J shed 3 bases, with 16 bases lying between them. The CDR3 is 16 residues long. CDR3 bases: TGTGCCAGCAGTTTAACATCCCCCTTCGGGGAAGAGACCCAGTACTTC. Protein sequence: CASSLTSPFGEETQYF.

V gene TRBV7-9 combines with J gene TRBJ1-1; the D is unclear. In germline, CDR1 is SEHNR, CDR2 FQNEAQ (reference sequence). The CDR3 contains 13 residues. V was cut by 2 bases and J by 7 bases, with 11 bases left in between. DNA for the CDR3: TGTGCCAGCAGCTTAAGCGGGTACGGTGAAGCTTTCTTT. Protein sequence: CASSLSGYGEAFF.

The CDR3 coding sequence is TGTGCCAGCAGCCATGCCCCGGGACAGGGGGCGATTGAGCAGTACTTC. Its protein product is CASSHAPGQGAIEQYF. The V call is TRBV7-9, the J call TRBJ2-7; 12 bases map to TRBD1. This CDR3 has 16 amino acids. CDR1 is SEHNR, CDR2 FQNEAQ, per germline (reference sequence). The trim removed 5 bases at V and 7 bases at J, leaving 12 bases unmatched.

This clone was recorded once. This CDR3 is also generated by other DNA sequences in the sample. The chain has TRBV4-3 and TRBJ2-5; no reliable D call. Germline V gene data show CDR1 as LGHNA and CDR2 as YSLEER. V was shortened by 0 bases and J by 4 bases, with 6 bases between the two germline ends. CDR3 length: 13 amino acids. CDR3 coding DNA: TGCGCCAGCAGCCAAGATGAAGGAGAGACCCAGTACTTC. Encoded protein: CASSQDEGETQYF.

The J gene is TRBJ2-1, the V gene TRBV29-1; TRBD1 matches 7 bases. The CDR3 loop spans 14 amino acids. In germline, CDR1 is SQVTM, CDR2 ANQGSEA. The V segment lost 6 bases and the J segment 7 bases; nucleotides outside the gene matches: 12. The CDR3 here is CSVKGAGSRNEQFF. The CDR3 region has the DNA TGCAGCGTGAAGGGGGCAGGGAGTAGAAATGAGCAGTTCTTC.

This rearrangement joins TRBV21-1 to TRBJ2-7; the DNA was not compared with TRBD2, the D call given in the table. TRBV21-1 is a recognized pseudogene. This CDR3 has 15 amino acids. CDR3 nucleotides: TGTGCCAGCAGCAAAGGTTTCTGGCTAGCGAGGGAGCAGTACTTC. Protein: CASSKGFWLAREQYF.

This rearrangement joins TRBV6-1 to TRBJ2-7; 10 bases map to TRBD2. CDR1 is MNHNS, CDR2 SASEGT, per germline. The CDR3 runs to 14 residues. V dropped 3 bases and J dropped 6; count of bases not matched to a gene: 5. The CDR3: CASSDWLAGAEQYF. The CDR3 DNA is TGTGCCAGCAGTGATTGGCTAGCGGGAGCCGAGCAGTACTTC.

The chain links TRBV11-2 to TRBJ2-7, with 9 bases lining up with TRBD1. CDR3 length: 15 residues. Germline CDR1 reads SGHAT; CDR2 reads FQNNGV. V shed 2 bases, J shed 1 base, and the junction held 3 bases outside the gene matches. CDR3 bases: TGTGCCAGCAGCTTACGACAGGGGGGATCCTACGAGCAGTACTTC. Translation: CASSLRQGGSYEQYF.

This clone has a single count. The chain employs TRBV5-6 and TRBJ2-1; 8 nucleotides agree with TRBD2. This CDR3 is built from 15 residues. J lost 7 bases, V lost 2 bases, and 8 bases had no gene match. CDR1 is SGHDT, CDR2 YYEEEE, per germline. CDR3 in DNA: TGTGCCAGCAGCTTCCGGACTAGCCTAGTGAATGAGCAGTTCTTC. It translates to CASSFRTSLVNEQFF.

The rearrangement joins TRBV21-1 to TRBJ2-3; TRBD2, the D gene given by the table, was not confirmed from the DNA. TRBV21-1 is deemed a pseudogene. CDR3 size: 13 residues. CDR3 DNA: TGTGCCAGCAGCATCCGGAGGGACGTCGCGCAGTATTTT. This sequence encodes CASSIRRDVAQYF.

This sequence joins TRBV7-3 and TRBJ2-3, with TRBD1 as a possible D gene (5 bases). The CDR3 length is 15 residues. V lost 2 bases and J lost 2, with 11 bases in between. From germline, CDR1 is SGHTA and CDR2 FQGTGA. The CDR3 here is CASSLLPGFTDTQYF. The DNA for the CDR3 is TGTGCCAGCAGCTTACTACCAGGGTTCACAGATACGCAGTATTTT.